The 27 T cell receptor beta chains below all came from one sample that was sequenced in a study of CD8 T cells in ankylosing spondylitis (dated by TCRdb to 2016 to 2017). Study-wide findings and limitations: Blood from ankylosing spondylitis patients appeared to be characterized by a TCR beta motif made up of several highly homologous amino acid variants.

To prepare the library, 5' RACE was applied. TCRdb lists the instrument as Illumina HiSeq 2500. TCRdb itself trimmed the public reads at Q25 with fastp, ran MiXCR and retained productive beta chains. One record per CDR3 amino acid sequence lists the most common genes and DNA. Counted in this sample were a few hundred thousand distinct CDR3 sequences; more than 15% of them appeared once. In total, the top ten clones hold over 0.9% of the sample. These TCRs are of unknown antigen specificity. Sequencing was done on a sample of blood, either unsorted or a sorted T cell fraction (not recorded which). Receptor source: a male donor with ankylosing spondylitis.

The chain couples TRBV5-1 to TRBJ1-2, with 9 bases that match TRBD1. This CDR3 is built from 17 residues. The germline V gene encodes CDR1 SGHRS and CDR2 YFSETQ. With V trimmed by 3 bases and J by 4 bases, 13 bases remained unmatched. The CDR3 DNA is TGCGCCAGCAGCTCGGGGGTGGCACAGGGGGCAGCCTATGGCTACACCTTC. Residues: CASSSGVAQGAAYGYTF.

The gene calls are TRBV16 and TRBJ1-2; 10 bases line up with TRBD1. Trimming cost V 4 bases and J 1 base; bases outside gene matches: 6. This CDR3 is built from 16 residues. Germline V lookup: CDR1 KGHSY, CDR2 FQNENV. The CDR3 nucleotides read TGTGCCAGCAGCCGGGCTGGGACAGGGGTTAACTATGGCTACACCTTC. Amino acid sequence: CASSRAGTGVNYGYTF.

This clonotype was found a few times. Here the CDR3 reads CSVERGYSGYTF. The CDR3 bases are TGCAGCGTCGAACGGGGGTATTCTGGCTACACCTTC. The chain couples TRBV29-1 to TRBJ1-2; tentatively, D is TRBD1 (5 bases). CDR1 SQVTM and CDR2 ANQGSEA come from the germline V gene. The CDR3 has 12 residues. Trimming pared 6 bases from V and 7 bases from J, leaving 15 bases between.

Many counts were recorded for this clonotype. The rearrangement links TRBV12-3 or TRBV12-4 to TRBJ2-3, with 11 nucleotides matching TRBD2. The CDR3 extends over 12 amino acids. The V and J ends lost 6 bases and 11 bases, in that order; junction bases with no gene match: 4. The CDR3, as DNA: TGTGCCAGCAGCGTCGGACTAGCGGGGCAGTATTTT. This gives the protein CASSVGLAGQYF.

This clonotype turned up a few times. V gene TRBV6-1 combines with J gene TRBJ2-3; D not resolved. Trimming left V 6 bases short and J 4 bases short, with 11 bases between. This CDR3 spans 13 amino acids. In germline, CDR1 is MNHNS, CDR2 SASEGT. The CDR3 coding sequence is TGTGCCAGCAGCACCACCACGGCAGATACGCAGTATTTT. Protein sequence: CASSTTTADTQYF.

In this sample, this clonotype turned up a few times. This chain joins TRBV6-1 and TRBJ1-5; maybe TRBD1 (6 bases). The CDR3 sequence is 16 residues long. The V and J ends lost 1 base and 2 bases respectively, with 12 bases between them. The germline CDR1 and CDR2 sequences are MNHNS and SASEGT. CDR3 sequence reads: CASSEVPDSRNQPQHF. As DNA, the CDR3 is TGTGCCAGCAGTGAAGTCCCGGACAGTCGCAATCAGCCCCAGCATTTT.

This clonotype was seen at least ten times. The rearrangement links TRBV12-3 or TRBV12-4 to TRBJ2-1, with 10 positions matching TRBD2. The CDR3 is 15 residues long. With V trimmed by 7 bases and J by 7 bases, 10 bases remained unmatched. For the CDR3, the DNA is TGTGCCAGCAAACTTCAACTAGCGGGAAGGAATGAGCAGTTCTTC. As protein: CASKLQLAGRNEQFF.

This clonotype was detected ten times or more. The chain recombines TRBV29-1 with TRBJ2-7; D is ambiguous. The V gene's germline CDR1 is SQVTM and CDR2 ANQGSEA. Between the trimmed V and J ends, which lost 4 bases and 2 bases, there was a span of 9 bases. The CDR3 covers 12 residues. The CDR3 nucleotides are TGCAGCGTTGTGGTAGCCCCCTACGAGCAGTACTTC. Encoded protein: CSVVVAPYEQYF.

This chain uses TRBV6-1 with TRBJ2-3, with TRBD2 as a possible D gene (7 bases). Germline lookup yields CDR1 MNHNS and CDR2 SASEGT. The length of the CDR3 is 14 residues. With 8 bases removed from V and 5 bases from J, the gap between germline ends came to 17 bases. The CDR3 DNA is TGTGCCAGCTCCAGAGGGGGGGCAGGAGATACGCAGTATTTT. Translating it yields CASSRGGAGDTQYF.

CDR3 sequence reads: CASSRNNQPQHF. The CDR3 DNA sequence: TGTGCCAGCAGTCGGAACAATCAGCCCCAGCATTTT. The rearrangement joins TRBV2 to TRBJ1-5; D is uncertain. Germline CDR1 and CDR2: SNHLY and FYNNEI. This CDR3 comprises 12 residues. V dropped 5 bases and J dropped 3 bases, with 5 bases sitting between them.

V is TRBV11-2 and J is TRBJ2-1; D remains ambiguous. The CDR3 sequence is 18 residues long. In germline, CDR1 is SGHAT, CDR2 FQNNGV. V was trimmed by 2 bases and J by 9 bases, leaving 26 bases between them. The CDR3 is CASSLRVSLRPEFGEQFF. DNA for the CDR3: TGTGCCAGCAGCTTAAGGGTCTCCCTGCGGCCCGAGTTCGGTGAGCAGTTCTTC.

The rearrangement joins TRBV20-1 to TRBJ1-6, with D possibly matching TRBD1 (5 bases). CDR1 and CDR2 (germline): DFQATT, SNEGSKA (reference sequence). The CDR3 runs to 15 residues. V was clipped by 6 bases and J by 6 bases, with 18 bases between them. CDR3 bases: TGCAGTGCCCCGGAGGGGTCAGGCGGTAATTCACCCCTCCACTTT. Its translation: CSAPEGSGGNSPLHF.

This chain links TRBV20-1 with TRBJ2-1; D gene uncertain. Germline V gives CDR1 DFQATT, CDR2 SNEGSKA (reference sequence). The CDR3 has 12 amino acids. Between the trimmed V and J ends, which lost 0 bases and 6 bases, there was a span of 6 bases. CDR3 coding DNA: TGCAGTGCTAGAGATCTGGGCAATGAGCAGTTCTTC. This translates into CSARDLGNEQFF.

In this sample, this clonotype turned up many times. J is TRBJ2-7 and V is TRBV12-3 or TRBV12-4; TRBD2 is a possible D gene (6 bases). Trimming took off 6 bases at V and 2 bases at J, with 14 bases between the two ends. This CDR3 is 14 amino acids long. CDR3 DNA: TGTGCCAGCAGCCAAAGTCGGGGGACCTACGAGCAGTACTTC. Translation: CASSQSRGTYEQYF.

This clonotype was counted many times. The chain combines TRBV5-1 with TRBJ1-1; a possible D gene is TRBD1 (5 bases). Germline CDR1 SGHRS, CDR2 YFSETQ. The V end was cut by 0 bases, the J end by 0 bases, with 9 bases between. The CDR3 contains 15 residues. The CDR3 protein is CASSLDLGLNTEAFF. For the CDR3, the DNA is TGCGCCAGCAGCTTGGATCTGGGGCTGAACACTGAAGCTTTCTTT.

This clonotype was counted only a few times. The rearrangement uses TRBV6-5 and TRBJ2-4; 7 bases match TRBD2. Trimming cost V 8 bases and J 7 bases; bases outside gene matches: 5. The CDR3 spans 12 residues. Germline assignment: CDR1 MNHEY and CDR2 SVGAGI. CDR3 residues: CASGGGSNIQYF. CDR3 in DNA: TGTGCCAGCGGGGGGGGATCGAACATTCAGTACTTC.

This clonotype appeared many times. This chain links TRBV12-3 or TRBV12-4 with TRBJ1-2, with D possibly matching TRBD1 (5 bases). CDR3 length: 12 residues. The germline V and J ends were trimmed by 3 bases and 4 bases, with 6 bases remaining between them. CDR3 amino acids: CASSFGTYGYTF. CDR3 DNA sequence: TGTGCCAGCAGTTTTGGGACCTATGGCTACACCTTC.

This clonotype was seen more than once but under ten times. V is TRBV5-1 and J is TRBJ2-7, with 7 positions matching TRBD1. CDR1 is SGHRS and CDR2 is YFSETQ in the germline V gene. Unmatched junction bases numbered 14, after V lost 3 bases and J lost 5 bases. The CDR3 extends over 16 amino acids. This CDR3 is CASSSSPGQSSNEQYF. For the CDR3, the DNA is TGCGCCAGCAGCTCGTCCCCGGGACAGTCGTCCAACGAGCAGTACTTC.

The V call is TRBV7-9, the J call TRBJ2-7; 7 nucleotides match TRBD2. Germline lookup yields CDR1 SEHNR and CDR2 FQNEAQ (reference sequence). The CDR3 has 13 amino acids. V lost 9 bases, J lost 1 base, and 6 bases stayed unmatched. CDR3 sequence reads: CASREEYSYEQYF. The CDR3 coding sequence is TGTGCCAGTCGGGAGGAATATTCCTACGAGCAGTACTTC.

This clonotype was counted only a few times. The CDR3 bases are TGTGCCAGTAGTATAGATCTTCTCGCGGTGGAGACCCAGTACTTC. Translation: CASSIDLLAVETQYF. J is TRBJ2-5 and V is TRBV19; no clear D gene. CDR1 and CDR2 from the germline V gene are LNHDA and SQIVND (reference sequence). This CDR3 is built from 15 residues. V lost 0 bases and J lost 5, with 13 bases in between.

In its sample, this clonotype was seen many times. This chain joins TRBV20-1 and TRBJ1-6; D unresolved. V was cut by 1 base and J by 3 bases, with 13 bases left in between. From germline, CDR1 is DFQATT and CDR2 SNEGSKA (reference sequence). The CDR3 is made up of 16 amino acids. CDR3 nucleotides: TGCAGTGCTAGAGCTTCAGGCGCCTACTATAATTCACCCCTCCACTTT. Protein product: CSARASGAYYNSPLHF.

Only a few counts were recorded for this clonotype. The V call is TRBV20-1, the J call TRBJ2-5; 7 nucleotides agree with TRBD2. Germline trimming cut 4 bases from V and 5 bases from J; bases unmatched to any gene: 7. CDR1 and CDR2 (germline): DFQATT, SNEGSKA (reference sequence). The length of the CDR3 is 13 residues. The CDR3 DNA sequence: TGCAGTGCTAATCCAAGCGGGGCTGAGACCCAGTACTTC. Translated, it gives CSANPSGAETQYF.

This chain connects TRBV20-1 to TRBJ1-6; TRBD1 agrees at 10 bases. Germline CDR1 and CDR2: DFQATT and SNEGSKA (reference sequence). The CDR3 length is 16 residues. J lost 0 bases, V lost 2 bases, and 1 base had no gene match. Written as DNA, the CDR3 is TGCAGTGCTAGAAGACAGGGGGCCTCCTATAATTCACCCCTCCACTTT. Its translation is CSARRQGASYNSPLHF.

This clonotype turned up a few times. The chain employs TRBV20-1 and TRBJ1-2, with unresolved D. Trimming took off 4 bases at V and 6 bases at J, with 21 bases between the two ends. The CDR3 covers 15 residues. CDR1 is DFQATT, CDR2 SNEGSKA, per germline (reference sequence). The CDR3 DNA reads as TGCAGTGCTACAGGATCACGAGCCGACCTTAATGGCTACACCTTC. The encoded protein is CSATGSRADLNGYTF.

This clonotype was counted only a few times. The J gene is TRBJ2-5, the V gene TRBV12-3 or TRBV12-4; 11 nucleotides line up with TRBD1. This CDR3 is 17 amino acids long. J gave up 0 bases and V 6 bases, and 9 bases lay outside the gene matches. CDR3: CASRSVPGQGDQETQYF. The CDR3, as DNA: TGTGCCAGCAGGTCGGTTCCGGGACAGGGGGACCAAGAGACCCAGTACTTC.

V usage is TRBV6-2 or TRBV6-3 and J usage is TRBJ2-2; TRBD2 matches at 8 bases. CDR1 and CDR2 (germline): MNHEY, SVGEGT. The CDR3 extends over 17 amino acids. The V gene end was trimmed by 8 bases and the J gene end by 4 bases; junction bases not matched to a gene: 15. The CDR3 region has the DNA TGTGCCAGCGGCCTATCGACTAGCGCCTCGACCACCGGGGAGCTGTTTTTT. Its protein product is CASGLSTSASTTGELFF.

This clonotype was detected ten times or more. V gene TRBV18 combines with J gene TRBJ2-3, with D uncertain. Germline V gene data show CDR1 as KGHSH and CDR2 as LQKENI. The V end was cut by 3 bases, the J end by 4 bases, with 5 bases between. The CDR3 has 12 amino acids. CDR3 coding DNA: TGTGCCAGCTCACCCAAGGCAGATACGCAGTATTTT. This sequence encodes CASSPKADTQYF.